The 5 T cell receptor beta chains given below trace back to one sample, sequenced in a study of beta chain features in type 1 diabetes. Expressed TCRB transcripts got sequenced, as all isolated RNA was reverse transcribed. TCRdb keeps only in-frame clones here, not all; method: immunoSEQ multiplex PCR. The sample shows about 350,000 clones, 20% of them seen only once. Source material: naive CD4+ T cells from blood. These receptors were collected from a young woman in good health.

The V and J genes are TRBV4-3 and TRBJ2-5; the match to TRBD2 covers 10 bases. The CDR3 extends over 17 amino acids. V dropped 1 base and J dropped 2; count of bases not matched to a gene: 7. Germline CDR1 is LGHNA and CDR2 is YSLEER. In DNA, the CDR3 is TGCGCCAGCAGCCAAGGTCATAGCGGGGGGCGTCAAGAGACCCAGTACTTC. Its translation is CASSQGHSGGRQETQYF.

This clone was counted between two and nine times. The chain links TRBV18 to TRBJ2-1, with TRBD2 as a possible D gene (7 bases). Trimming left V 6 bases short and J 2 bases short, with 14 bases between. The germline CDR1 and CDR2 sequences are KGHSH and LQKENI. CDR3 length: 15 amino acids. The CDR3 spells CASSRYGGPYNEQFF. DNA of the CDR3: TGTGCCAGCTCCCGATACGGGGGGCCCTACAATGAGCAGTTCTTC.

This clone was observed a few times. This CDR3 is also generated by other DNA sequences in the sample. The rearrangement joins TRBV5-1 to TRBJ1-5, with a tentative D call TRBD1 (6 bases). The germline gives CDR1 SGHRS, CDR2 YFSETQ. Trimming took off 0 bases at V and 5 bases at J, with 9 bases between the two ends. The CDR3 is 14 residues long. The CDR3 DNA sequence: TGCGCCAGCAGCTTGGGGGCAGGGGATCAGCCCCAGCATTTT. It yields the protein CASSLGAGDQPQHF.

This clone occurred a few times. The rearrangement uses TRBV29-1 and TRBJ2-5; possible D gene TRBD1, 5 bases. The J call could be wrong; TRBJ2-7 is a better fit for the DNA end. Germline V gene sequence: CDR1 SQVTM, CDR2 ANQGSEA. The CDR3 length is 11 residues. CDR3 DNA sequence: TGCAGTGGGGCGGTTGGCTACGAGCAGTACTTC. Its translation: CSGAVGYEQYF.

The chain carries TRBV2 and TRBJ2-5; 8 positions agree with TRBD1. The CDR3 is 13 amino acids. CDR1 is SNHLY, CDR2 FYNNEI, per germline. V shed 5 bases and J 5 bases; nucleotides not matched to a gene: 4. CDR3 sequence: CASSRQGRETQYF. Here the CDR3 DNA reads TGTGCCAGCAGTCGACAGGGGAGGGAGACCCAGTACTTC.